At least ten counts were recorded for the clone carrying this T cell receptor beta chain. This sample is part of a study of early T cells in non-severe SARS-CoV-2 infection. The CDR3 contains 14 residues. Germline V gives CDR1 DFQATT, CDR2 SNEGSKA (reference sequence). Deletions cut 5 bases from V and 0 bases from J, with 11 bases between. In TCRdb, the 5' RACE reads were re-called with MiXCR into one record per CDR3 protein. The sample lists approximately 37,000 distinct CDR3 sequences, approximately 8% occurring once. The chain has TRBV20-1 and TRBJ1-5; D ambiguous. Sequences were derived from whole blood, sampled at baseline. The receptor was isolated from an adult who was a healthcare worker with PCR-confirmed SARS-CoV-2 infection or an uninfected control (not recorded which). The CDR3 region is CSASPKDSNQPQHF. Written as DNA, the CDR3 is TGCAGTGCTTCGCCTAAAGATAGCAATCAGCCCCAGCATTTT.